These T cell receptor beta chains were read from a single sample in a study of CD8+ T cells in alopecia areata. Profiling relied on immunoSEQ multiplex PCR, and the TCRdb table lists in-frame clones only, not all of them. The profile shows some 150,000 clones, about two thirds of them singletons. Sample: CD8+ T cells sorted from blood. The receptor set was obtained from a human donor in good health. CDR3s include the opening cysteine and the closing phenylalanine or tryptophan. A D gene is named only where the DNA matches it firmly. The listing skips clone size in some rows; elsewhere it reads once, few, many or a size class.

J: TRBJ1-5
D: -
V: TRBV18
size: -
DNA: TGTGCCAGCTACCCCGGGGCTTATCAGCCCCAGCATTTT
CDR3: CASYPGAYQPQHF

J: TRBJ1-1
D: -
V: TRBV20-1
size: -
DNA: TGCAGTGCCACCGCGGCTTTCTTT
CDR3: CSATAAFF

J: TRBJ1-1
D: -
V: TRBV9
size: few
DNA: TGTGCCAGCAGCGGTGAAGGGCAGACTGAAGCTTTCTTT
CDR3: CASSGEGQTEAFF

J: TRBJ2-1
D: -
V: TRBV6-1
size: few
DNA: TGTGCCAGCAGTGAAGTTGTAGAAGAGCAGTTCTTC
CDR3: CASSEVVEEQFF

J: TRBJ2-1
D: -
V: TRBV2
size: -
DNA: TGTGCCAGCAGTGAACTTAACTATTCTGAGCAGTTCTTC
CDR3: CASSELNYSEQFF

J: TRBJ1-2
D: TRBD1
V: TRBV19
size: -
DNA: TGTGCCAGTACCAGAGGACAGGGGGTCGGCTACACCTTC
CDR3: CASTRGQGVGYTF

J: TRBJ2-3
D: -
V: TRBV29-1
size: -
DNA: TGCAGCGTTGCCGGGGGCCGCGGCAGCACAGATACGCAGTATTTT
CDR3: CSVAGGRGSTDTQYF

J: TRBJ1-1
D: -
V: TRBV29-1
size: -
DNA: TGCAGCGTTGAACAGGGTCAGACTGAAGCTTTCTTT
CDR3: CSVEQGQTEAFF

J: TRBJ2-3
D: -
V: TRBV29-1
size: -
DNA: TGCAGCGTTGAAGAGGTGGGGCGCACAGATACGCAGTATTTT
CDR3: CSVEEVGRTDTQYF

J: TRBJ1-1
D: -
V: TRBV29-1
size: -
DNA: TGCAGCGTTGAGATAGGAGCGAACACTGAAGCTTTCTTT
CDR3: CSVEIGANTEAFF

J: TRBJ2-4
D: TRBD1
V: TRBV7-9
size: -
DNA: TGTGCCAGCAGCAACACAGGGGGCGCGGGAAACATTCAGTACTTC
CDR3: CASSNTGGAGNIQYF

J: TRBJ2-7
D: -
V: TRBV9
size: -
DNA: TGTGCCAGCAGCGTAACCGGGGCCACCTACGAGCAGTACTTC
CDR3: CASSVTGATYEQYF

J: TRBJ2-1
D: -
V: TRBV5-1
size: -
DNA: TGCGCCAGCAGCGACCGGGACCGCCGGAATGAGCAGTTCTTC
CDR3: CASSDRDRRNEQFF

J: TRBJ2-7
D: -
V: TRBV29-1
size: -
DNA: TGCAGCGTTGATGTAGGGTCGGACTACGAGCAGTACTTC
CDR3: CSVDVGSDYEQYF

J: TRBJ2-1
D: -
V: TRBV5-6
size: few
DNA: TGTGCCAGCAGCCAAGGGGACAATGAGCAGTTCTTC
CDR3: CASSQGDNEQFF

J: TRBJ2-5
D: -
V: TRBV20-1
size: -
DNA: TGCAGTGCTAGAGCCCAACTAGTACAGTACTTC
CDR3: CSARAQLVQYF

J: TRBJ1-2
D: -
V: TRBV29-1
size: -
DNA: TGCAGCTTAAGAACACGCTATGGCTACACCTTC
CDR3: CSLRTRYGYTF

J: TRBJ2-1
D: -
V: TRBV10-2
size: -
DNA: TGCGCCAGCAGTGAAGCGACAGCGTACAATGAGCAGTTCTTC
CDR3: CASSEATAYNEQFF

J: TRBJ2-7
D: -
V: TRBV7-2
size: -
DNA: TGTGCCAGCAGCTCGGGACCATACGAGCAGTACTTC
CDR3: CASSSGPYEQYF

J: TRBJ2-3
D: TRBD2
V: TRBV9
size: -
DNA: TGTGCCAGCAGCGTACCGGGAGGAGGGGGCACAGATACGCAGTATTTT
CDR3: CASSVPGGGGTDTQYF

J: TRBJ1-5
D: -
V: TRBV2
size: -
DNA: TGTGCCAGCAGTGATCGGGGGTATAGCAATCAGCCCCAGCATTTT
CDR3: CASSDRGYSNQPQHF

J: TRBJ1-5
D: -
V: TRBV5-6
size: -
DNA: TGTGCCAGCAGCTCCGGTGGGGGACAGCCCCAGCATTTT
CDR3: CASSSGGGQPQHF

J: TRBJ2-7
D: -
V: TRBV6-5
size: once
DNA: TGTGCCAGCACCGGGTCCTACGAGCAGTACTTC
CDR3: CASTGSYEQYF

J: TRBJ1-2
D: -
V: TRBV29-1
size: -
DNA: TGCAGCGGCGAAAGTGGGGCGGGTTATGGCTACACCTTC
CDR3: CSGESGAGYGYTF

J: TRBJ1-1
D: -
V: TRBV19
size: -
DNA: TGTGCCAGTAGTATACAAGGAACTGAAGCTTTCTTT
CDR3: CASSIQGTEAFF

J: TRBJ2-3
D: -
V: TRBV7-9
size: once
DNA: TGTGCCAGCAGCTTCGGAGACACTAGCACAGATACGCAGTATTTT
CDR3: CASSFGDTSTDTQYF

J: TRBJ1-2
D: TRBD1
V: TRBV27
size: once
DNA: TGTGCCAGCAGTTTATATCAGGGGGCCGTTCACTATGGCTACACCTTC
CDR3: CASSLYQGAVHYGYTF